The source of this T cell receptor beta chain is a study of T cell responses to AZD1222 COVID-19 vaccine. Study findings and constraints: Receipt of two AZD1222 doses was followed by a rise in Spike-specific TCR breadth and depth. Only after the peak T cell response were repertoires sampled.

Profiling relied on immunoSEQ multiplex PCR, and the TCRdb table lists in-frame clones only, not all of them. The table has some 120,000 clones, 92% seen once; the top ten hold approximately 7.9%. The CDR3 is 13 residues long. CDR1 and CDR2 (germline): MNHEY, SMNVEV (reference sequence). Trimming left V 5 bases short and J 10 bases short, with 17 bases between. Worth noting for this clone: No antigen is known for it.

The TCR comes from an adult who received the AZD1222 COVID-19 vaccine. The chain employs TRBV27 and TRBJ1-1, with D perhaps matching TRBD1 (5 bases). The starting material was peripheral blood, obtained 28 days after the second AZD1222 dose. The DNA for the CDR3 is TGTGCCAGCAGTCCGGGACGTCGTGCGGGAGCTTTCTTT. It yields the protein CASSPGRRAGAFF.